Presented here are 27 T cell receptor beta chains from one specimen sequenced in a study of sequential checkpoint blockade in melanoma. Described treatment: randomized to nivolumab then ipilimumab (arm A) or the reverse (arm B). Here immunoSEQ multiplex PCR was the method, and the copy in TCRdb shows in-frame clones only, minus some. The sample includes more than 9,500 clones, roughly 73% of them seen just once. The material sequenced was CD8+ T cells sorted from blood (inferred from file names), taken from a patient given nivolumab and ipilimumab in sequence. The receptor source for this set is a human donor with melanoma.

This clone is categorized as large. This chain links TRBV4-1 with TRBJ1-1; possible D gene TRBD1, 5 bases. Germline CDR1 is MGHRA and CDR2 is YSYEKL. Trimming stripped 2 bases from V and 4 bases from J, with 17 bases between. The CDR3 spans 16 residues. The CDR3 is CASSQTSQDPPTEAFF. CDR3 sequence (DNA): TGCGCCAGCAGCCAAACATCACAGGACCCTCCCACTGAAGCTTTCTTT.

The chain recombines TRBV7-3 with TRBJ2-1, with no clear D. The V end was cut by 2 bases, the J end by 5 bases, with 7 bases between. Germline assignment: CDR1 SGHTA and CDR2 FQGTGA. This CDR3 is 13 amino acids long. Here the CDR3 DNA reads TGTGCCAGCAGCTTAGGAGCGAACAATGAGCAGTTCTTC. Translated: CASSLGANNEQFF.

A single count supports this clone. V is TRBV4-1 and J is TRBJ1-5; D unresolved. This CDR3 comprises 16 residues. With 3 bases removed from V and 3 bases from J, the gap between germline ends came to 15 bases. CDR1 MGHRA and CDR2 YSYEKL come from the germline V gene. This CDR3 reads CASSQRAGDFNQPQHF. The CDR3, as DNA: TGCGCCAGCAGCCAGAGGGCCGGCGATTTCAATCAGCCCCAGCATTTT.

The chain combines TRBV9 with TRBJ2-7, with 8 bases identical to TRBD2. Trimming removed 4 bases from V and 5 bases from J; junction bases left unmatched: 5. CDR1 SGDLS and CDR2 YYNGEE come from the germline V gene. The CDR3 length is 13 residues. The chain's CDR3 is CASSQTLADEQYF. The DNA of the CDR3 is TGTGCCAGCAGCCAGACACTAGCGGACGAGCAGTACTTC.

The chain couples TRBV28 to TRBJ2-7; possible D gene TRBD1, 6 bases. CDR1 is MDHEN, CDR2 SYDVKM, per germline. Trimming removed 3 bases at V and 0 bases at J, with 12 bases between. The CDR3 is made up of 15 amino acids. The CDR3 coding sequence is TGTGCCAGCAGTTTGAGGGGGTATAACTCCTACGAGCAGTACTTC. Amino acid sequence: CASSLRGYNSYEQYF.

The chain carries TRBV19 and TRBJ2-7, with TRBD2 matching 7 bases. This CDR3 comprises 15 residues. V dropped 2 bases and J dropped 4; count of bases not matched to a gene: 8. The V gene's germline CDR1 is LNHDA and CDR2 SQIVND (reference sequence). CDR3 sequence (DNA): TGTGCCAGTAGTATATCTGCGCGGGGGTTGTACGAGCAGTACTTC. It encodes CASSISARGLYEQYF.

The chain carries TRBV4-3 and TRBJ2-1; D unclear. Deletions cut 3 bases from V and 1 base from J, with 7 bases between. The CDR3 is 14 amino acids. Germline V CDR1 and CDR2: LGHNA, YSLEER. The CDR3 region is CASSQARSYNEQFF. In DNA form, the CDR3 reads TGCGCCAGCAGCCAGGCGAGGTCCTACAATGAGCAGTTCTTC.

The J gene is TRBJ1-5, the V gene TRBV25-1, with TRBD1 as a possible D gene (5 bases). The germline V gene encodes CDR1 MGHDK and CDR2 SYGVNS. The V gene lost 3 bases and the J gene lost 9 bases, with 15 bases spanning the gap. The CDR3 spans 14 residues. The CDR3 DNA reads TGTGCCAGCAGTGACGGGGGAATGGTGTGGCCCCAGCATTTT. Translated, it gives CASSDGGMVWPQHF.

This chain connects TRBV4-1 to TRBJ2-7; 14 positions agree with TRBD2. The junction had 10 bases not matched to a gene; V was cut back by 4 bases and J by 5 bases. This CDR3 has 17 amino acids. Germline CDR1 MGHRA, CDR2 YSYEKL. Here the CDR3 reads CASSPGLAGVVRNEQYF. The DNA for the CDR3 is TGCGCCAGCAGCCCGGGACTAGCGGGAGTGGTGAGGAACGAGCAGTACTTC.

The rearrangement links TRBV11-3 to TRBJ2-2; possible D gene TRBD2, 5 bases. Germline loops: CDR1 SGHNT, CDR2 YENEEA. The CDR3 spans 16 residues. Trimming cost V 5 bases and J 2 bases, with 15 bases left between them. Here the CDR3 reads CASSLGLPKNTGELFF. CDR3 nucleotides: TGTGCCAGCAGCCTCGGACTCCCCAAAAACACCGGGGAGCTGTTTTTT.

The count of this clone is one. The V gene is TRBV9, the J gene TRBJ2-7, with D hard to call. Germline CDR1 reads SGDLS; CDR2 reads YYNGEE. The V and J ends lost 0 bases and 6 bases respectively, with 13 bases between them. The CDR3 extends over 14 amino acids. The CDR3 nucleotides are TGTGCCAGCAGCGTAGAAGAGACCCCGGGCGAGCAGTACTTC. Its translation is CASSVEETPGEQYF. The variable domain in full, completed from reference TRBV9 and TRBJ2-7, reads DSGVTQTPKHLITATGQRVTLRCSPRSGDLSVYWYQQSLDQGLQFLIQYYNGEERAKGNILERFSAQQFPDLHSELNLSSLELGDSALYFCASSVEETPGEQYFGPGTRLTVT.

This CDR3 is CASSSPSTGEIGELFF. CDR3 DNA: TGTGCCAGCAGCTCCCCCTCGACAGGGGAGATCGGGGAGCTGTTTTTT. This sequence joins TRBV28 and TRBJ2-2; 8 nucleotides align to TRBD1. The CDR3 extends over 16 amino acids. CDR1 is MDHEN and CDR2 is SYDVKM in the germline V gene. With 6 bases clipped from V and 7 bases from J, the junction kept 13 bases outside the gene matches.

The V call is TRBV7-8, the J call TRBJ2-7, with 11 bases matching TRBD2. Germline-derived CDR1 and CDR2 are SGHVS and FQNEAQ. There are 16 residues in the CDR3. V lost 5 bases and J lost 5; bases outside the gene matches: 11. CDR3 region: CASSQPLSGRAHEQYF. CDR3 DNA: TGTGCCAGCAGCCAGCCCCTTAGCGGGAGGGCCCACGAGCAGTACTTC.

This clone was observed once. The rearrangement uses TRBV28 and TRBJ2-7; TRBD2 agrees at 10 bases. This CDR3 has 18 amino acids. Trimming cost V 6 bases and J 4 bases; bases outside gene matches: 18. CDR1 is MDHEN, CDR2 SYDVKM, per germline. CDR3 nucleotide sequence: TGTGCCAGCAGCCCCCGGGGGGCCTCAGCGGGAGGGCAGTACGAGCAGTACTTC. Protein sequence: CASSPRGASAGGQYEQYF. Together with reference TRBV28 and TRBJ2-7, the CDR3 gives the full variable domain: DVKVTQSSRYLVKRTGEKVFLECVQDMDHENMFWYRQDPGLGLRLIYFSYDVKMKEKGDIPEGYSVSREKKERFSLILESASTNQTSMYLCASSPRGASAGGQYEQYFGPGTRLTVT.

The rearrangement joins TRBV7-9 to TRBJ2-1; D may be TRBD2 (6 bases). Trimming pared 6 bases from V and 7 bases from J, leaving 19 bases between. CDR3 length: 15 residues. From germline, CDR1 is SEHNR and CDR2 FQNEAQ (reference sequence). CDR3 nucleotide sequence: TGTGCCAGCAGACGTGGCGGGGACCGAATGAATGAGCAGTTCTTC. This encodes CASRRGGDRMNEQFF.

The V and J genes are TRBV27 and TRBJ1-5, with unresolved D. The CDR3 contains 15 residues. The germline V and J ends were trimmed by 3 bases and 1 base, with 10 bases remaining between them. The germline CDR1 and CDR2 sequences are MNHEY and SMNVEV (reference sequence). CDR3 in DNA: TGTGCCAGCAGTTTGACGGCAGGCAGCAATCAGCCCCAGCATTTT. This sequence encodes CASSLTAGSNQPQHF.

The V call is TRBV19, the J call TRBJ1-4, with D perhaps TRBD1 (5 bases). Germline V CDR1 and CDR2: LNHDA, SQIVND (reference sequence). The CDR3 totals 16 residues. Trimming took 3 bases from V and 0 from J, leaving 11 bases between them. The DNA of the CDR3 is TGTGCCAGTAGTATTATTGGGGGGACAACTAATGAAAAACTGTTTTTT. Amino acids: CASSIIGGTTNEKLFF.

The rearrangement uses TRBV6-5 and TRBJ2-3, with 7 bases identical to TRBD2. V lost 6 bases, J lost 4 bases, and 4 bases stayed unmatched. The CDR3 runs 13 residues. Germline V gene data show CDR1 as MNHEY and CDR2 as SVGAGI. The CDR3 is CASSKGLADTQYF. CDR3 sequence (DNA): TGTGCCAGCAGCAAAGGACTAGCAGATACGCAGTATTTT.

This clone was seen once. The CDR3 protein is CASRDFLSPQETQYF. In nucleotides, the CDR3 is TGTGCCAGCAGGGACTTCCTCTCCCCCCAAGAGACCCAGTACTTC. The J gene is TRBJ2-5, the V gene TRBV6-1, with D tentatively TRBD2 (5 bases). Germline CDR1 reads MNHNS; CDR2 reads SASEGT. The CDR3 totals 15 residues. V dropped 6 bases and J dropped 1 base, with 15 bases sitting between them.

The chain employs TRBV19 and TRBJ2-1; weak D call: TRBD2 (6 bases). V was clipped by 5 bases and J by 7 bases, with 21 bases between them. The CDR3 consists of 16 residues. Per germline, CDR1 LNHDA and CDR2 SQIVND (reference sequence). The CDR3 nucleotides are TGTGCCAGTAGTCTCTCGGGAGCCTCACCTCTTAATGAGCAGTTCTTC. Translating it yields CASSLSGASPLNEQFF.

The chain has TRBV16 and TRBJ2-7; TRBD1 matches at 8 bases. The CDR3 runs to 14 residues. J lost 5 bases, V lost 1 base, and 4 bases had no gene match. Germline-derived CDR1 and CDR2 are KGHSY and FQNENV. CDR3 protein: CASSQLQGVDEQYF. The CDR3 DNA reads TGTGCCAGCAGCCAATTACAGGGGGTAGACGAGCAGTACTTC.

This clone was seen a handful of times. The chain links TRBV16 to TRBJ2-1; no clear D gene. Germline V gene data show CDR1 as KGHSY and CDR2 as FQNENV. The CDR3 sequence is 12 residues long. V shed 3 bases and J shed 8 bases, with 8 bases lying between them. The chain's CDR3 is CASSQQNDEQFF. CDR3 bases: TGTGCCAGCAGCCAGCAGAATGATGAGCAGTTCTTC.

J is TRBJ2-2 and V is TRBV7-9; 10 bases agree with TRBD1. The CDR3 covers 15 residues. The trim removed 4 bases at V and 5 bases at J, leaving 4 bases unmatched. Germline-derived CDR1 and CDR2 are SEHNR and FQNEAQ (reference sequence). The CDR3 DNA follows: TGTGCCAGCAGCTCGACAGGGGGCGGAACCGGGGAGCTGTTTTTT. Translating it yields CASSSTGGGTGELFF. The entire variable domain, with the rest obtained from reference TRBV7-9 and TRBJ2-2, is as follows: DTGVSQNPRHKITKRGQNVTFRCDPISEHNRLYWYRQTLGQGPEFLTYFQNEAQLEKSRLLSDRFSAERPKGSFSTLEIQRTEQGDSAMYLCASSSTGGGTGELFFGEGSRLTVL.

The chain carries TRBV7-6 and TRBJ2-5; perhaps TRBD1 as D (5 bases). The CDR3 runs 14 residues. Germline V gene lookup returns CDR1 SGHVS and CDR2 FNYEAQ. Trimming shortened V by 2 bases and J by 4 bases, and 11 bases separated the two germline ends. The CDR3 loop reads CASSLLSGSETQYF. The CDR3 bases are TGTGCCAGCAGCTTACTCTCAGGGTCAGAGACCCAGTACTTC.

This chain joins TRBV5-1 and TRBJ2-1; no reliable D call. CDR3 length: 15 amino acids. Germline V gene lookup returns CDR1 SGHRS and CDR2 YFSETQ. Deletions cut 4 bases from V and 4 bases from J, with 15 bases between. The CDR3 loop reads CASSPYYTQYNEQFF. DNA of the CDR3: TGCGCCAGCAGCCCGTACTATACCCAGTACAATGAGCAGTTCTTC.

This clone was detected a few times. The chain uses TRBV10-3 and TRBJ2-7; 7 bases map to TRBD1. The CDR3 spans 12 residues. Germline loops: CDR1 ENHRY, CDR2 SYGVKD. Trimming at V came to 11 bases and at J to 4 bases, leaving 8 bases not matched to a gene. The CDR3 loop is CASRDSPYEQYF. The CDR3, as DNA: TGTGCCTCCCGGGACAGCCCGTACGAGCAGTACTTC.

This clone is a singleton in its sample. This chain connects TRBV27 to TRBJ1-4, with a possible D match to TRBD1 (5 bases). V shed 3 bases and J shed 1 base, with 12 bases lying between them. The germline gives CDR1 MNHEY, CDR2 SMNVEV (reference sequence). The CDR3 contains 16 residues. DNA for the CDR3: TGTGCCAGCAGTTTCTCAGGGTACAGAACTAATGAAAAACTGTTTTTT. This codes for CASSFSGYRTNEKLFF. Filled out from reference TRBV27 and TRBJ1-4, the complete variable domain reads EAQVTQNPRYLITVTGKKLTVTCSQNMNHEYMSWYRQDPGLGLRQIYYSMNVEVTDKGDVPEGYKVSRKEKRNFPLILESPSPNQTSLYFCASSFSGYRTNEKLFFGSGTQLSVL.